This T cell receptor beta chain is from a study of PD-1 blockade in classical Hodgkin lymphoma (dated by TCRdb to the early 2020s). Notes on the research overall: Nivolumab dosing was 3 mg/kg intravenously every 2 weeks, continuing until either disease progression or unacceptable toxicity. The study used TCR beta sequencing and CyTOF to define a peripheral blood immune signature of response to PD-1 blockade in classical Hodgkin lymphoma.

As concerns this clone: Its antigen is still unknown. Base-call qualities are not available, and no considerably larger clone is one nucleotide away.

General conclusions and limits of the study: By C4D1, a significant rise was seen in CD4+ TCR diversity but not in CD8+ TCR diversity (p=0.0027 vs p=0.16), and the rise was most apparent among complete responders (p=0.02). The study was limited to a single clinical trial cohort, and causes of repertoire differences, possibly disease activity or prior therapy, remained undefined. Newly diagnosed patients were reported to have lower baseline TCR diversity than healthy donors, and relapsed/refractory patients were reported to have lower baseline TCR diversity still. Patients starting nivolumab less than 1 year after ASCT had lower diversity and were excluded from later analyses to avoid confounding by immune reconstitution. Baseline diversity similar to that of newly diagnosed patients was observed in trial patients achieving complete response, whereas significantly lower diversity was observed in partial responders and progressors.

Sample time point, as interpreted from the label and publication: cycle 4 day 1 (C4D1), after more than five weeks of nivolumab. Relapse after autologous stem cell transplantation had occurred in all trial patients, and cohorts A, B and C were distinguished by prior brentuximab vedotin exposure. The trial cohort was composed of about 54 patients with relapsed/refractory classical Hodgkin lymphoma, for whom complete response, partial response or progressive disease was recorded as best overall response. In the multi-cohort phase II CheckMate 205 trial, trial patients received single-agent nivolumab. An independent review committee assessed best overall response by applying the 2007 International Working Group response criteria. Trial PBMCs were collected immediately before nivolumab initiation (C1D1) and during therapy at cycle 2 day 1 and cycle 4 day 1. Peripheral blood was collected in 8 mL Vacutainer Cell Preparation Tubes, from which PBMCs were isolated by centrifugation and then cryopreserved.

The Qiagen DNeasy kit was used to extract genomic DNA both from unsorted PBMCs and from the negatively selected CD4+ and CD8+ fractions. TCR beta CDR3 regions were subjected to amplification by immunoSEQ multiplex PCR with primers that anneal to V and J segments. A synthetic immune receptor repertoire was used to minimize amplification bias, and any residual bias was removed computationally once sequencing was done. For the original study's pipeline: Repertoire diversity was quantified as the Shannon entropy index using custom Python scripts. Unsorted, CD4+ and CD8+ repertoires were analyzed separately, except in combined analyses where CD4+ and CD8+ sequences were merged in silico. Clonal expansion was defined as at least a 2-fold frequency increase after treatment relative to C1D1, with a pseudocount of 0.5 for undetected baseline clones. Clones with 0 or 1 copy at C1D1 were classified as singleton clones, and clones with 2 or more copies were classified as non-singleton clones. Clones expanded in unsorted samples were assigned a CD4+, CD8+ or unknown annotation through matching of protein sequences in sorted samples from the same patient. Diversity changes from C1D1 to C4D1 were tested in paired samples using Wilcoxon tests. Sourced from immuneACCESS, this table was stored by TCRdb with only in-frame sequences that have V and J called. A share of the clones is absent; for the studies checked, an unresolved V gene accounts for under half, and the remainder has no known explanation. From that table come the V and J calls and clone size; the DNA was used to work out D and trimming. The sample table lists tens of thousands of clones, 70% to 90% of them with a count of one. Over 7.5% of the sample belongs to the ten largest clones.

The CDR3 runs 15 residues from the cysteine to the phenylalanine. Only the CDR3 portion is preserved as DNA: 45 bases, with reading frame beginning at the first base. Via the germline V gene (reference sequence), CDR1 is SEHNR and CDR2 FQNEAQ. V loses 1 base, J loses 1 base, and the germline ends lie 10 bases apart. This receptor was identified in a human donor with classical Hodgkin lymphoma. Rearrangement joined TRBV7-9 to TRBJ1-1, with TRBD1 tentatively as D gene (6 bases match). The sample was peripheral blood mononuclear cells (PBMCs), taken before the fourth cycle of nivolumab. The CDR3 here reads CASSLVGGSNTEAFF. The DNA sequence is as follows: TGTGCCAGCAGCTTAGTTGGGGGCTCGAACACTGAAGCTTTCTTT.